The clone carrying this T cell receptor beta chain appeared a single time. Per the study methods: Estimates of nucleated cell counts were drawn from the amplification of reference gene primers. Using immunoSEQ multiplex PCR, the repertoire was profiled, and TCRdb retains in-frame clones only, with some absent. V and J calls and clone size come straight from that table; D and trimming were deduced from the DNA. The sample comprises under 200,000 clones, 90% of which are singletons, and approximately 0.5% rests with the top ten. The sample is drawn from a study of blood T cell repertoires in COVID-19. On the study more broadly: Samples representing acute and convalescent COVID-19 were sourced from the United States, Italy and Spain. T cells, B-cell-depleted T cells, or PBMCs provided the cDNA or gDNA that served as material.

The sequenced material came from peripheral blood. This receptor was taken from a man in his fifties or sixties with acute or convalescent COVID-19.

The CDR3 DNA sequence: TGTGCCGCCAGGGAACCCCCCCAGAATGAGCAGTTCTTC. Residues: CAAREPPQNEQFF. The chain links TRBV7-2 to TRBJ2-1; maybe TRBD1 (5 bases). This CDR3 is built from 13 residues. V was clipped by 11 bases and J by 7 bases, with 18 bases between them. Germline V lookup: CDR1 SGHTA, CDR2 FQGNSA.